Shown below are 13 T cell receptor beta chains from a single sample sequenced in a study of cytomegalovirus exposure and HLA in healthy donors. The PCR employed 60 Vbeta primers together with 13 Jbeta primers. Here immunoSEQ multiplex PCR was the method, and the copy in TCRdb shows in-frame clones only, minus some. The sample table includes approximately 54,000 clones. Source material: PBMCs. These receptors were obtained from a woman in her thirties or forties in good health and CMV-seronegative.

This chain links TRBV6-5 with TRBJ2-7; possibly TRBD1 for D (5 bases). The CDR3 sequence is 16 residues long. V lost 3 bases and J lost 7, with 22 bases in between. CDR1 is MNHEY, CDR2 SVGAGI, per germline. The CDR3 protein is CASSYRVRSQASEQYF. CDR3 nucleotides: TGTGCCAGCAGTTATCGAGTCCGCTCACAGGCTTCGGAGCAGTACTTC.

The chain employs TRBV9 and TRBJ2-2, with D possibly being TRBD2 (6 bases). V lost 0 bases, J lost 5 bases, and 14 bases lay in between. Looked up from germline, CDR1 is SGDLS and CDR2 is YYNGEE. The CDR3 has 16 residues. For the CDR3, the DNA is TGTGCCAGCAGCGTAGCGGACGGTGGGGGGACCGGGGAGCTGTTTTTT. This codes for CASSVADGGGTGELFF.

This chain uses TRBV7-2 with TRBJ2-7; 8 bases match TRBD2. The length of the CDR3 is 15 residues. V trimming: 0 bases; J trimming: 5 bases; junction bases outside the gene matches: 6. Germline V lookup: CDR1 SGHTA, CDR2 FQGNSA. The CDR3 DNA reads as TGTGCCAGCAGCTTAGCGGGAGCGGGAGCAGACGAGCAGTACTTC. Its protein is CASSLAGAGADEQYF.

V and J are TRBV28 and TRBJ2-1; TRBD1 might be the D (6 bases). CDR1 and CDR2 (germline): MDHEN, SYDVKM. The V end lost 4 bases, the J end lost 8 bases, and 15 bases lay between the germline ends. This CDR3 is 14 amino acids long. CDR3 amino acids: CASSSGQRGDEQFF. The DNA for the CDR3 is TGTGCCAGCAGTTCCGGACAGCGTGGGGATGAGCAGTTCTTC. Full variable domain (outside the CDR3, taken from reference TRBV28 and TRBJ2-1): DVKVTQSSRYLVKRTGEKVFLECVQDMDHENMFWYRQDPGLGLRLIYFSYDVKMKEKGDIPEGYSVSREKKERFSLILESASTNQTSMYLCASSSGQRGDEQFFGPGTRLTVL.

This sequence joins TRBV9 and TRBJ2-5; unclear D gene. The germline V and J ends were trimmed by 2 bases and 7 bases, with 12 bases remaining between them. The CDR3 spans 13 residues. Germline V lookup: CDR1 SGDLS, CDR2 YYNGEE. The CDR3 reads CASSVMQDGTQYF. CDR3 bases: TGTGCCAGCAGCGTGATGCAGGATGGGACCCAGTACTTC.

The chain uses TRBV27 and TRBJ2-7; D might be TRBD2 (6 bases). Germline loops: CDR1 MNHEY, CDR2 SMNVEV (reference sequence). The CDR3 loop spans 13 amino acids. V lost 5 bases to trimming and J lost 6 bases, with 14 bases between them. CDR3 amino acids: CASSPGLSSEQYF. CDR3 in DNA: TGTGCCAGCAGTCCGGGACTGAGTTCCGAGCAGTACTTC.

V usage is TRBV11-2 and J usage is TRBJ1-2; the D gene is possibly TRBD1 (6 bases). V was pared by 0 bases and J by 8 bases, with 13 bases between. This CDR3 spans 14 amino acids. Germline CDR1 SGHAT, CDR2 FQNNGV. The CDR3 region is CASSLDTGRGGYTF. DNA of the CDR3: TGTGCCAGCAGCTTAGACACAGGGCGAGGGGGCTACACCTTC.

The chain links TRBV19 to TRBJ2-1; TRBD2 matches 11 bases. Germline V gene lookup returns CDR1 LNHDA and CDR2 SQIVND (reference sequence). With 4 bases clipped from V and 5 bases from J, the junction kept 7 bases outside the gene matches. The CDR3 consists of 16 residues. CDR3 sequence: CASSTATSGIDNEQFF. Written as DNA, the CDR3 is TGTGCCAGTAGTACAGCGACTAGCGGGATCGACAATGAGCAGTTCTTC.

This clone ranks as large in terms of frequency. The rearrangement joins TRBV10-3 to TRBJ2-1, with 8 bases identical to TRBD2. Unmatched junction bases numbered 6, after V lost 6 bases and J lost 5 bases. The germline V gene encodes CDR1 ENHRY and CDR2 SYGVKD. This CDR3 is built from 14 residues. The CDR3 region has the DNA TGTGCCATCAGAGCCGGGACTAGTAACAATGAGCAGTTCTTC. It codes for CAIRAGTSNNEQFF.

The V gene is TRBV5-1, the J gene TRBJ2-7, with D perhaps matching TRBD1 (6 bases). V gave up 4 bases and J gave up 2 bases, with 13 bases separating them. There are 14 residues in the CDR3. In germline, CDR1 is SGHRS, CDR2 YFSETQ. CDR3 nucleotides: TGCGCCAGCAGCGTACAGGGAAGAACCTACGAGCAGTACTTC. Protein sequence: CASSVQGRTYEQYF.

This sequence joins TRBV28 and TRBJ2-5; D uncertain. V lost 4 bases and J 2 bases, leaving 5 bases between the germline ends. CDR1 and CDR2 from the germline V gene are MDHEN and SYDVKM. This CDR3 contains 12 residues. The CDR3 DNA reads TGTGCCAGCAGTTCCACACAAGAGACCCAGTACTTC. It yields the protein CASSSTQETQYF.

CDR3 loop: CASSLVSGVTEAFF. CDR3 nucleotide sequence: TGTGCCAGCAGCTTAGTTTCGGGAGTCACTGAAGCTTTCTTT. The chain recombines TRBV7-2 with TRBJ1-1, with D uncertain. The length of the CDR3 is 14 residues. V was clipped by 1 base and J by 4 bases, with 10 bases between them. CDR1 and CDR2 (germline): SGHTA, FQGNSA.

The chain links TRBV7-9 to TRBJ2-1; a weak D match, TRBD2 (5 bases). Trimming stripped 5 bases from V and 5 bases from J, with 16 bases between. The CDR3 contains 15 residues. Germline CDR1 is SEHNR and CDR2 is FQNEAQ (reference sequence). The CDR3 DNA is TGTGCCAGCAGCCGGACTTCTTCCTTTGACAATGAGCAGTTCTTC. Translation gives CASSRTSSFDNEQFF.